Listed below are T cell receptor beta chains from one sample, sequenced in a study of T cells in pancreatic ductal adenocarcinoma. TCRdb's table, derived via immunoSEQ multiplex PCR, lists solely in-frame clones and lacks some. The top ten clones hold roughly 2.3% of a sample with tens of thousands of clones, approximately 94% of them seen once. The sequencing input was PBMCs. The receptors were sampled from a human donor with pancreatic ductal adenocarcinoma. CDR3s include the opening cysteine and the closing phenylalanine or tryptophan. Each record gives: V gene, J gene, D gene, clone size, CDR3 DNA, CDR3 protein. A D gene is named only where the DNA matches it firmly. Clone size, where shown, is once, few, many, or a class for clones that have expanded.

V gene: TRBV19
J gene: TRBJ2-4
D gene: TRBD2
clone size: -
CDR3 DNA: TGTGCCAGTAGCGCTCGGGGCGGGAGTCCCAAAAACATTCAGTACTTC
CDR3 protein: CASSARGGSPKNIQYF

V gene: TRBV11-2
J gene: TRBJ2-1
D gene: TRBD2
clone size: -
CDR3 DNA: TGTGCCAGCAGCAACAAAGCAGCGGGAGCTTACAATGAGCAGTTCTTC
CDR3 protein: CASSNKAAGAYNEQFF

V gene: TRBV10-3
J gene: TRBJ1-5
D gene: TRBD1
clone size: -
CDR3 DNA: TGTGCCACGCAGGACAGGGATAGCAATCAGCCCCAGCATTTT
CDR3 protein: CATQDRDSNQPQHF

V gene: TRBV30
J gene: TRBJ2-7
D gene: -
clone size: -
CDR3 DNA: TGTGCCTGGAGTCTGGGACACTTCTACGAGCAGTACTTC
CDR3 protein: CAWSLGHFYEQYF

V gene: TRBV27
J gene: TRBJ2-7
D gene: -
clone size: -
CDR3 DNA: TGTGCCAGCAGCTTAACTACCTCCTACGAGCAGTACTTC
CDR3 protein: CASSLTTSYEQYF

V gene: TRBV5-1
J gene: TRBJ1-5
D gene: -
clone size: -
CDR3 DNA: TGCGCCAGCAGCTTGGAGGGTTTTCAGCCCCAGCATTTT
CDR3 protein: CASSLEGFQPQHF

V gene: TRBV5-1
J gene: TRBJ1-1
D gene: -
clone size: -
CDR3 DNA: TGCGCCAGCAGGTCGTCCGGGACTCAAGGTGAAGCTTTCTTT
CDR3 protein: CASRSSGTQGEAFF

V gene: TRBV20-1
J gene: TRBJ2-7
D gene: -
clone size: -
CDR3 DNA: TGCAGTGCTAGACGGGACTACGAGCAGTACTTC
CDR3 protein: CSARRDYEQYF

V gene: TRBV28
J gene: TRBJ2-7
D gene: TRBD2
clone size: -
CDR3 DNA: TGTGCCAGCAGTTTAACCCTAGCGGGAGGGTCCTACGAGCAGTACTTC
CDR3 protein: CASSLTLAGGSYEQYF

V gene: TRBV25-1
J gene: TRBJ2-7
D gene: -
clone size: -
CDR3 DNA: TGTGCCAGCAGTGCCTCGGACCCACCCTACGAGCAGTACTTC
CDR3 protein: CASSASDPPYEQYF

V gene: TRBV6-5
J gene: TRBJ1-4
D gene: -
clone size: -
CDR3 DNA: TGTGCCAGCAGTTACCTGGGGGCATCCCAAAAACTGTTTTTT
CDR3 protein: CASSYLGASQKLFF

V gene: TRBV28
J gene: TRBJ1-5
D gene: -
clone size: -
CDR3 DNA: TGTGCCAGCAGTTTATGGGGGGGCAGGGACCCTTGGGATAGCAATCAGCCCCAGCATTTT
CDR3 protein: CASSLWGGRDPWDSNQPQHF

V gene: TRBV9
J gene: TRBJ1-1
D gene: -
clone size: -
CDR3 DNA: TGTGCCAGCAGCGCTTCTGTTACAGGGAGGAAGAACACTGAAGCTTTCTTT
CDR3 protein: CASSASVTGRKNTEAFF

V gene: TRBV5-6
J gene: TRBJ1-3
D gene: TRBD1
clone size: -
CDR3 DNA: TGTGCCAGCAGCTTACGACAGGGTGGAAACACCATATATTTT
CDR3 protein: CASSLRQGGNTIYF

V gene: TRBV7-6
J gene: TRBJ2-4
D gene: -
clone size: -
CDR3 DNA: TGTGCCAGCAGCTCTTACAGGGGCGGGGACATTCAGTACTTC
CDR3 protein: CASSSYRGGDIQYF

V gene: TRBV6-1
J gene: TRBJ2-7
D gene: TRBD1
clone size: -
CDR3 DNA: TGTGCCAGCAGTGTGGAGACAGGGTCCTACGAGCAGTACTTC
CDR3 protein: CASSVETGSYEQYF

V gene: TRBV7-2
J gene: TRBJ2-2
D gene: TRBD1
clone size: -
CDR3 DNA: TGTGCCAGCAGCTTAACACCCTTTGGACAGGGATCCACCGGGGAGCTGTTTTTT
CDR3 protein: CASSLTPFGQGSTGELFF

V gene: TRBV7-2
J gene: TRBJ1-4
D gene: -
clone size: -
CDR3 DNA: TGTGCCAGCAGCCACCCAGGGACAACTAATGAAAAACTGTTTTTT
CDR3 protein: CASSHPGTTNEKLFF

V gene: TRBV5-1
J gene: TRBJ1-2
D gene: -
clone size: -
CDR3 DNA: TGCGCCAGCGGCGGGACGGAAAACTATGGCTACACCTTC
CDR3 protein: CASGGTENYGYTF

V gene: TRBV27
J gene: TRBJ2-3
D gene: TRBD2
clone size: -
CDR3 DNA: TGTGCCAGCAAGACTAGCGGGAAGTCAGATACGCAGTATTTT
CDR3 protein: CASKTSGKSDTQYF

V gene: TRBV14
J gene: TRBJ2-1
D gene: -
clone size: -
CDR3 DNA: TGTGCCAGCAGCCAACAATTAGGGGGGTATGAGCAGTTCTTC
CDR3 protein: CASSQQLGGYEQFF

V gene: TRBV2
J gene: TRBJ1-3
D gene: -
clone size: -
CDR3 DNA: TGTGCCAGCATGAAGGAAGGGGGAGGAAACACCATATATTTT
CDR3 protein: CASMKEGGGNTIYF

V gene: TRBV6-6
J gene: TRBJ1-2
D gene: TRBD1
clone size: -
CDR3 DNA: TGTGCCACCGTTACGAGACAGGGGAGTTATGGCTACACCTTC
CDR3 protein: CATVTRQGSYGYTF

V gene: TRBV7-9
J gene: TRBJ1-2
D gene: -
clone size: -
CDR3 DNA: TGTGCCAGCAGCTTGGGCGAGGGCGCAGGGGGCTACACCTTC
CDR3 protein: CASSLGEGAGGYTF

V gene: TRBV7-2
J gene: TRBJ2-5
D gene: -
clone size: -
CDR3 DNA: TGTGCCAGCAGCTTAGTGCCAGGGTTGGAGACCCAGTACTTC
CDR3 protein: CASSLVPGLETQYF

V gene: TRBV20-1
J gene: TRBJ2-1
D gene: -
clone size: -
CDR3 DNA: TGCAGTGCTTTGAATTACAATGAGCAGTTCTTC
CDR3 protein: CSALNYNEQFF

V gene: TRBV19
J gene: TRBJ2-1
D gene: TRBD2
clone size: -
CDR3 DNA: TGTGCCAGTAGTCCAATAGCGGGAGTGGTTGGCAATGAGCAGTTCTTC
CDR3 protein: CASSPIAGVVGNEQFF

V gene: TRBV4-2
J gene: TRBJ2-2
D gene: TRBD2
clone size: -
CDR3 DNA: TGTGCCAGCAGCCAAGTGCCGGGACTAGCGGGGGGAAACACCGGGGAGCTGTTTTTT
CDR3 protein: CASSQVPGLAGGNTGELFF

V gene: TRBV7-2
J gene: TRBJ2-5
D gene: -
clone size: -
CDR3 DNA: TGTGCCAGCAGCTTAGCGCTAGCCGGGGGTGAGGAGACCCAGTACTTC
CDR3 protein: CASSLALAGGEETQYF

V gene: TRBV11-2
J gene: TRBJ1-2
D gene: -
clone size: once
CDR3 DNA: TGTGCCAGCAGCTTAGCTTCTAACTATGGCTACACCTTC
CDR3 protein: CASSLASNYGYTF

V gene: TRBV10-3
J gene: TRBJ2-5
D gene: TRBD2
clone size: -
CDR3 DNA: TGTGCCATCAGTGTGGATACTAGCGGGCCCCAAGGGACCCAGTACTTC
CDR3 protein: CAISVDTSGPQGTQYF

V gene: TRBV7-9
J gene: TRBJ2-3
D gene: TRBD1
clone size: -
CDR3 DNA: TGTGCCAGCAGCTTACTTATCTCCCGGGACAGGGGTACAGATACGCAGTATTTT
CDR3 protein: CASSLLISRDRGTDTQYF

V gene: TRBV19
J gene: TRBJ2-1
D gene: TRBD2
clone size: -
CDR3 DNA: TGTGCCAGTAATCTAGCGGGGGGGAACAATGAGCAGTTCTTC
CDR3 protein: CASNLAGGNNEQFF

V gene: TRBV7-6
J gene: TRBJ1-2
D gene: -
clone size: -
CDR3 DNA: TGTGCCAGCAGCTCTACCATCTCGGGCTACACCTTC
CDR3 protein: CASSSTISGYTF

V gene: TRBV28
J gene: TRBJ2-7
D gene: -
clone size: -
CDR3 DNA: TGTGCCAGCAGTTTATCCACCTACGAGCAGTACTTC
CDR3 protein: CASSLSTYEQYF

V gene: TRBV7-2
J gene: TRBJ2-3
D gene: TRBD2
clone size: -
CDR3 DNA: TGTGCCAGCAGCCGACGGGAGGGCGGCACAGATACGCAGTATTTT
CDR3 protein: CASSRREGGTDTQYF

V gene: TRBV13
J gene: TRBJ1-2
D gene: -
clone size: -
CDR3 DNA: TGTGCCAGCAGCTTAGGACAGAACTATGGCTACACCTTC
CDR3 protein: CASSLGQNYGYTF

V gene: TRBV11-3
J gene: TRBJ1-5
D gene: -
clone size: -
CDR3 DNA: TGTGCCAGCACGCTGGACGCCCCGCGCAATCAGCCCCAGCATTTT
CDR3 protein: CASTLDAPRNQPQHF

V gene: TRBV19
J gene: TRBJ2-1
D gene: TRBD2
clone size: -
CDR3 DNA: TGTGCCAGTAGTCCCACCGCCGGGACTAGCGGTAGGGATGAGCAGTTCTTC
CDR3 protein: CASSPTAGTSGRDEQFF

V gene: TRBV4-2
J gene: TRBJ2-1
D gene: -
clone size: -
CDR3 DNA: TGTGCCAGCAGCCGAGGGGGGAATGAGCAGTTCTTC
CDR3 protein: CASSRGGNEQFF

V gene: TRBV27
J gene: TRBJ2-4
D gene: TRBD2
clone size: -
CDR3 DNA: TGTGCCAGCAGTTTATTGGGTAGCGGGAGGACCAAAAACATTCAGTACTTC
CDR3 protein: CASSLLGSGRTKNIQYF

V gene: TRBV5-1
J gene: TRBJ2-1
D gene: TRBD2
clone size: -
CDR3 DNA: TGCGCCAGCGTCGGGTTCCGGGAGGAGGGAGACGGGTACAATGAGCAGTTCTTC
CDR3 protein: CASVGFREEGDGYNEQFF

V gene: TRBV28
J gene: TRBJ2-5
D gene: -
clone size: few
CDR3 DNA: TGTGCCAGCAGTCCGGACCTGGCGGGGAGTCGGGAGACCCAGTACTTC
CDR3 protein: CASSPDLAGSRETQYF

V gene: TRBV6-5
J gene: TRBJ1-6
D gene: -
clone size: -
CDR3 DNA: TGTGCCAGCAGTTACTCGGGGCGGGTGGATTCACCCCTCCACTTT
CDR3 protein: CASSYSGRVDSPLHF

V gene: TRBV9
J gene: TRBJ2-7
D gene: TRBD1
clone size: -
CDR3 DNA: TGTGCCAGCAGCGTTGGGACAGGGCACCCCTACGAGCAGTACTTC
CDR3 protein: CASSVGTGHPYEQYF

V gene: TRBV29-1
J gene: TRBJ2-3
D gene: TRBD1
clone size: -
CDR3 DNA: TGCAGCGTTGACGACAGGGGCGGGCACACCGATACGCAGTATTTT
CDR3 protein: CSVDDRGGHTDTQYF

V gene: TRBV11-3
J gene: TRBJ1-3
D gene: -
clone size: -
CDR3 DNA: TGTGCCAGCAGCTTACTTTCTGTACTTGGAAACACCATATATTTT
CDR3 protein: CASSLLSVLGNTIYF

V gene: TRBV15
J gene: TRBJ1-1
D gene: -
clone size: -
CDR3 DNA: TGTGCCACCAGCAGGGGGAGAAGGAGGGAAGCTTTCTTT
CDR3 protein: CATSRGRRREAFF